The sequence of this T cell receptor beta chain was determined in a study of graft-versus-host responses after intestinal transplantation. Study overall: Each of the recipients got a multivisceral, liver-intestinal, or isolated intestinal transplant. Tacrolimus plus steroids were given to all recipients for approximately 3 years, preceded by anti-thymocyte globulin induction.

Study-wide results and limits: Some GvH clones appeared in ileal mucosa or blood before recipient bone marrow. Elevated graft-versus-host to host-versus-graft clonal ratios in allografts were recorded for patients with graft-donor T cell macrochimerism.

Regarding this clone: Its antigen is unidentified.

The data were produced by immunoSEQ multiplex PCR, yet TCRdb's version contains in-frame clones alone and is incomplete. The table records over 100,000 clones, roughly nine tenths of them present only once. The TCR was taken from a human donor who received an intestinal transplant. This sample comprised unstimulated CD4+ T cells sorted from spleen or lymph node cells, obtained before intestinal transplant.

Here the CDR3 reads CASSDRGLNSPLHF. The CDR3 DNA sequence: TGCGCCAGCAGTGACAGGGGGCTCAATTCACCCCTCCACTTT. The chain recombines TRBV10-1 with TRBJ1-6; 8 nucleotides agree with TRBD1. Germline V gives CDR1 WNHNN, CDR2 SYGVQD (reference sequence). The CDR3 length is 14 residues. J gave up 7 bases and V 3 bases, and 2 bases lay outside the gene matches.